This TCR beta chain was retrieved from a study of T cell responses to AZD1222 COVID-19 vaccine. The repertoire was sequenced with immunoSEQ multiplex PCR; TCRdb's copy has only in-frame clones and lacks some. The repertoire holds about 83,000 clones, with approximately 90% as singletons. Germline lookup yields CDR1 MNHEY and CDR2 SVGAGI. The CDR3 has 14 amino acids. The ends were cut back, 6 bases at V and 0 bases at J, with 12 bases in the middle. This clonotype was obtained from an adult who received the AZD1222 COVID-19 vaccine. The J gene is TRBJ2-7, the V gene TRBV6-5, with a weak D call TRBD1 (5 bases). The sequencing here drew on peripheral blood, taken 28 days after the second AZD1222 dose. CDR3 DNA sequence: TGTGCCAGCAGAATACAGGAGAACTCCTACGAGCAGTACTTC. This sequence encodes CASRIQENSYEQYF.